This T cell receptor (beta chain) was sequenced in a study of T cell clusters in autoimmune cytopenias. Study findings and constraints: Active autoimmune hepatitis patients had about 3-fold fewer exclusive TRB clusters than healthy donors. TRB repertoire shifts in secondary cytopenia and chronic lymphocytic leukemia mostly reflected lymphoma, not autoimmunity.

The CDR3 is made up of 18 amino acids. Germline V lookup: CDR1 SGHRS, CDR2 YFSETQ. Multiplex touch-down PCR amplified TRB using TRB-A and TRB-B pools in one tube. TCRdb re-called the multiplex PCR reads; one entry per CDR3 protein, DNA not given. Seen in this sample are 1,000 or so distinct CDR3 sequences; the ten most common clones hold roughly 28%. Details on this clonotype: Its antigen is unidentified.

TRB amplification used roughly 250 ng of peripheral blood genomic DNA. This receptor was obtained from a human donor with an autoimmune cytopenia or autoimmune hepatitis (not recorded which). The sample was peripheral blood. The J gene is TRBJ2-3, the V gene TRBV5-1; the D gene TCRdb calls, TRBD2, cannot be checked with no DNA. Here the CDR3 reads CASSPGLAGGSNTDTQYF. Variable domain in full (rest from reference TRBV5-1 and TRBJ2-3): KAGVTQTPRYLIKTRGQQVTLSCSPISGHRSVSWYQQTPGQGLQFLFEYFSETQRNKGNFPGRFSGRQFSNSRSEMNVSTLELGDSALYLCASSPGLAGGSNTDTQYFGPGTRLTVL.